This T cell receptor (beta chain) comes out of a study of T cells in localized non-small cell lung cancer. Germline V gene sequence: CDR1 SNHLY, CDR2 FYNNEI. The germline V and J ends were trimmed by 2 bases and 4 bases, with 11 bases remaining between them. This CDR3 is built from 14 residues. Profiled with immunoSEQ multiplex PCR; TCRdb holds only in-frame clones, not every one. The table includes 20,000 to 25,000 clones, about 86% detected once. This chain uses TRBV2 with TRBJ1-1, with D uncertain. The clonotype originates from a man between 40 and 75 years old with stage II lung adenocarcinoma. The specimen comprised PBMCs, sampled before any cancer treatment. Here the CDR3 reads CASSEQEMRTEAFF. The CDR3 nucleotides read TGTGCCAGCAGTGAACAGGAAATGCGCACTGAAGCTTTCTTT.